The 5 T cell receptor beta chains listed next were all sequenced from one sample in a study of blood T cell repertoires in COVID-19. Clones were sequenced by immunoSEQ multiplex PCR, and TCRdb holds only the in-frame ones, with some missing. The repertoire holds some 90,000 clones, with 65% to 90% as singletons. Material: peripheral blood. Every receptor here comes from a man in his 70s with active or convalescent COVID-19.

The chain employs TRBV5-1 and TRBJ2-2; 11 bases are shared with TRBD1. The CDR3 extends over 16 amino acids. Per germline, CDR1 SGHRS and CDR2 YFSETQ. Losses at the gene ends were 4 bases for V and 2 bases for J; bases not matched to a gene: 4. CDR3 sequence reads: CASSAGTGGNTGELFF. In DNA form, the CDR3 reads TGCGCCAGCAGCGCGGGGACAGGGGGTAACACCGGGGAGCTGTTTTTT.

The V gene is TRBV19, the J gene TRBJ2-1, with D perhaps matching TRBD2 (6 bases). The CDR3 extends over 14 amino acids. Germline CDR1 and CDR2: LNHDA and SQIVND (reference sequence). V was cut by 0 bases and J by 3 bases, with 6 bases left in between. The chain's CDR3 is CASSIDSGYNEQFF. The CDR3 DNA is TGTGCCAGTAGTATAGATAGCGGCTACAATGAGCAGTTCTTC.

The V gene is TRBV15, the J gene TRBJ2-5, with D unclear. The CDR3 is made up of 15 amino acids. The V and J ends lost 0 bases and 1 base respectively, with 9 bases between them. The germline gives CDR1 LNHNV, CDR2 YYDKDF (reference sequence). The DNA of the CDR3 is TGTGCCACCAGCAGAGATCCCAGGCCCCAAGAGACCCAGTACTTC. Translation gives CATSRDPRPQETQYF.

The V gene is TRBV30, the J gene TRBJ2-1, with no clear D. V gave up 7 bases and J gave up 5 bases, with 12 bases separating them. In germline, CDR1 is GTSNPN, CDR2 SVGIG (reference sequence). This CDR3 is built from 12 residues. The CDR3 coding sequence is TGTGCCTACACCTGGGCACACAATGAGCAGTTCTTC. It is translated as CAYTWAHNEQFF.

The chain joins TRBV5-1 to TRBJ2-1; D might be TRBD2 (6 bases). Trimming stripped 2 bases from V and 5 bases from J, with 11 bases between. Per germline, CDR1 SGHRS and CDR2 YFSETQ. The CDR3 covers 14 residues. The CDR3 DNA sequence: TGCGCCAGCAGCTTCACGGGGGAGAACAATGAGCAGTTCTTC. Its protein product is CASSFTGENNEQFF. The variable domain in full, completed from reference TRBV5-1 and TRBJ2-1, reads KAGVTQTPRYLIKTRGQQVTLSCSPISGHRSVSWYQQTPGQGLQFLFEYFSETQRNKGNFPGRFSGRQFSNSRSEMNVSTLELGDSALYLCASSFTGENNEQFFGPGTRLTVL.